This passage covers 28 T cell receptor beta chains from one sample sequenced in a study of cytomegalovirus exposure and HLA in healthy donors. With 60 Vbeta and 13 Jbeta primers, the PCR was carried out. Produced via immunoSEQ multiplex PCR; TCRdb's table is partial and in-frame only. Of 150,000 to 200,000 clones listed, about four fifths are singletons. Source material: PBMCs. The origin of the receptors is a female donor in good health and CMV-seronegative.

This chain joins TRBV29-1 and TRBJ1-3, with D possibly TRBD1 on 5 matching bases. The germline gives CDR1 SQVTM, CDR2 ANQGSEA. V was trimmed by 6 bases and J by 5 bases, leaving 8 bases between them. The CDR3 is 11 residues long. The CDR3 sequence is CSVRTRNTIYF. CDR3 sequence (DNA): TGCAGCGTCCGGACACGAAACACCATATATTTT.

This clone appeared a single time. The chain's CDR3 is CASSLGTAGNEAFF. The DNA of the CDR3 is TGTGCCAGCAGCTTAGGTACCGCAGGCAATGAAGCTTTCTTT. The chain combines TRBV5-4 with TRBJ1-1; the D is unclear. Trimming removed 2 bases at V and 7 bases at J, with 15 bases between. Germline V gene sequence: CDR1 SGHNT, CDR2 YYREEE (reference sequence). The CDR3 contains 14 residues.

This chain links TRBV7-2 with TRBJ2-5; 13 bases map to TRBD2. With the DNA end fitting TRBJ2-7 better, the J assignment may be wrong. This CDR3 region has 16 residues. The germline V gene has CDR1 SGHTA and CDR2 FQGNSA. The CDR3 sequence: CASSYGLAGAFDEQYF. As DNA, the CDR3 is TGTGCCAGCAGCTATGGACTAGCGGGAGCCTTCGACGAGCAGTACTTC.

This chain uses TRBV30 with TRBJ2-3, with a possible D match to TRBD2 (5 bases). The CDR3 runs 12 residues. V was clipped by 8 bases and J by 5 bases, with 14 bases between them. The germline CDR1 and CDR2 sequences are GTSNPN and SVGIG (reference sequence). CDR3 nucleotides: TGTGCCGGAAGGAGAGGGAGAGATACGCAGTATTTT. It is translated as CAGRRGRDTQYF.

The CDR3 sequence: CASRASFGRDTEAFF. Here the CDR3 DNA reads TGTGCCAGCAGAGCTAGCTTCGGGCGGGACACTGAAGCTTTCTTT. The chain uses TRBV25-1 and TRBJ1-1, with unresolved D. Germline V gene sequence: CDR1 MGHDK, CDR2 SYGVNS. This CDR3 spans 15 amino acids. V lost 6 bases and J 3 bases, leaving 17 bases between the germline ends.

The chain recombines TRBV10-3 with TRBJ2-5; possible D gene TRBD2, 7 bases. The CDR3 runs to 16 residues. Germline CDR1 is ENHRY and CDR2 is SYGVKD. V was cut by 2 bases and J by 4 bases, with 17 bases left in between. The CDR3 reads CAISEGAGAVGETQYF. Here the CDR3 DNA reads TGTGCCATCAGTGAGGGCGCGGGGGCCGTCGGAGAGACCCAGTACTTC.

This chain joins TRBV27 and TRBJ2-1; no definite D call. V was shortened by 3 bases and J by 3 bases, with 6 bases between the two germline ends. CDR3 length equals 13 residues. Germline CDR1 MNHEY, CDR2 SMNVEV (reference sequence). The CDR3 DNA is TGTGCCAGCAGTTTTGCGAGCTACAATGAGCAGTTCTTC. It is translated as CASSFASYNEQFF.

The chain carries TRBV7-9 and TRBJ1-2, with 9 bases that match TRBD1. Germline CDR1 SEHNR, CDR2 FQNEAQ (reference sequence). This CDR3 region has 13 residues. Trimming at V came to 7 bases and at J to 8 bases, leaving 8 bases not matched to a gene. CDR3 nucleotide sequence: TGTGCCAGCATCCGCACAGGGGGCGGCGGCTACACCTTC. Protein sequence: CASIRTGGGGYTF.

V usage is TRBV25-1 and J usage is TRBJ1-4; 8 nucleotides agree with TRBD1. The V gene end was trimmed by 6 bases and the J gene end by 5 bases; junction bases not matched to a gene: 8. This CDR3 spans 15 amino acids. CDR1 and CDR2 from the germline V gene are MGHDK and SYGVNS. The CDR3 sequence is CASRDSGQGNEKLFF. Here the CDR3 DNA reads TGTGCCAGCAGGGACTCAGGACAGGGCAATGAAAAACTGTTTTTT.

This chain uses TRBV6-1 with TRBJ2-7; 7 bases align to TRBD1. J gave up 1 base and V 7 bases, and 10 bases lay outside the gene matches. The CDR3 length is 15 residues. CDR1 and CDR2 (germline): MNHNS, SASEGT. The CDR3 reads CASTPGTALSYEQYF. For the CDR3, the DNA is TGTGCCAGCACCCCTGGGACAGCTCTTTCCTACGAGCAGTACTTC.

The chain couples TRBV28 to TRBJ1-1; D might be TRBD1 (6 bases). The CDR3 length is 13 residues. Germline CDR1 MDHEN, CDR2 SYDVKM. The ends were cut back, 5 bases at V and 2 bases at J, with 9 bases in the middle. The chain's CDR3 is CASSEDSNTEAFF. CDR3 DNA: TGTGCCAGCAGTGAGGACAGTAACACTGAAGCTTTCTTT.

The chain recombines TRBV5-4 with TRBJ2-3, with unresolved D. Germline CDR1 and CDR2: SGHNT and YYREEE (reference sequence). This CDR3 region has 13 residues. V was cut by 0 bases and J by 7 bases, with 9 bases left in between. The CDR3 DNA reads TGTGCCAGCAGCTTGGACCAAACTAATACGCAGTATTTT. Its protein is CASSLDQTNTQYF.

Details on this clone: Sequence at one end of the junction differs from germline and may be a read error. V gene TRBV5-1 combines with J gene TRBJ2-1; 7 bases are a match to TRBD1. The CDR3 is 14 residues long. Germline CDR1 and CDR2: SGHRS and YFSETQ. The CDR3 protein is CASSGTGITGDALF. The CDR3 DNA is TGCGCCAGCAGCGGCACCGGAATAACAGGGGATGCCCTCTTC.

The chain carries TRBV9 and TRBJ2-3; tentatively, D is TRBD1 (5 bases). Trimming pared 4 bases from V and 5 bases from J, leaving 11 bases between. This CDR3 contains 13 residues. CDR1 is SGDLS, CDR2 YYNGEE, per germline. The CDR3 is CASSLRQGDTQYF. DNA for the CDR3: TGTGCCAGCAGCCTACGTCAGGGAGATACGCAGTATTTT.

In the case of this clone: Different DNA sequences within this sample yield the same CDR3. The chain couples TRBV29-1 to TRBJ1-2; a possible D gene is TRBD1 (6 bases). This CDR3 comprises 16 residues. Looked up from germline, CDR1 is SQVTM and CDR2 is ANQGSEA. Trimming removed 4 bases at V and 4 bases at J, with 22 bases between. CDR3 in DNA: TGCAGCGTTGTAGGGGTGACAGGAGGCATTTCCTATGGCTACACCTTC. It codes for CSVVGVTGGISYGYTF. Full variable domain (outside the CDR3, taken from reference TRBV29-1 and TRBJ1-2): SAVISQKPSRDICQRGTSLTIQCQVDSQVTMMFWYRQQPGQSLTLIATANQGSEATYESGFVIDKFPISRPNLTFSTLTVSNMSPEDSSIYLCSVVGVTGGISYGYTFGSGTRLTVV.

The chain uses TRBV5-6 and TRBJ2-7; TRBD1 agrees at 8 bases. The CDR3 consists of 14 residues. Germline trimming cut 3 bases from V and 1 base from J; bases unmatched to any gene: 3. In germline, CDR1 is SGHDT, CDR2 YYEEEE. The CDR3, as DNA: TGTGCCAGCAGCTACGGGACAGGTTCCTACGAGCAGTACTTC. Amino acids: CASSYGTGSYEQYF.

This chain uses TRBV19 with TRBJ1-2; 11 positions match TRBD1. The germline V gene has CDR1 LNHDA and CDR2 SQIVND (reference sequence). The CDR3 is made up of 14 amino acids. V was pared by 3 bases and J by 4 bases, with 1 base of the junction left unmatched. For the CDR3, the DNA is TGTGCCAGTAGTATGGGACAGGGGGGCTATGGCTACACCTTC. Protein product: CASSMGQGGYGYTF.

V is TRBV6-1 and J is TRBJ2-3; D is uncertain. This CDR3 region has 15 residues. The V gene lost 3 bases and the J gene lost 1 base, with 11 bases spanning the gap. CDR1 and CDR2 from the germline V gene are MNHNS and SASEGT. CDR3 nucleotides: TGTGCCAGCAGTGATCGGTGGCAGGGCACAGATACGCAGTATTTT. This codes for CASSDRWQGTDTQYF.

This clone was seen more than once but under ten times. This sequence joins TRBV29-1 and TRBJ2-3; 7 bases map to TRBD1. Germline CDR1 is SQVTM and CDR2 is ANQGSEA. Losses at the gene ends were 8 bases for V and 6 bases for J; bases not matched to a gene: 8. The length of the CDR3 is 12 residues. The CDR3 loop reads CSMRGPLDTQYF. The CDR3 coding sequence is TGCAGCATGAGGGGGCCCTTGGATACGCAGTATTTT.

V and J are TRBV4-3 and TRBJ2-7, with TRBD2 identical over 9 bases. This CDR3 comprises 17 residues. CDR1 and CDR2 from the germline V gene are LGHNA and YSLEER. V was clipped by 1 base and J by 4 bases; unmatched bases: 11. Here the CDR3 reads CASSQGSVAGEAYEQYF. In nucleotides, the CDR3 is TGCGCCAGCAGCCAAGGCTCGGTAGCGGGAGAAGCGTACGAGCAGTACTTC.

The gene calls are TRBV6-5 and TRBJ1-2; D gene uncertain. CDR1 and CDR2 (germline): MNHEY, SVGAGI. CDR3 length equals 13 residues. With 7 bases removed from V and 1 base from J, the gap between germline ends came to 10 bases. The CDR3 bases are TGTGCCAGCAAACCGAGCGTTAACTATGGCTACACCTTC. This codes for CASKPSVNYGYTF.

Regarding this clone: A read error may produce the germline difference seen at one junction end. CDR3 region: CASRPRTGDHETQYF. The CDR3 DNA reads as TGCGCCAGCAGACCTAGGACAGGGGACCATGAGACCCAGTACTTC. The V and J genes are TRBV5-1 and TRBJ2-5; 9 nucleotides line up with TRBD1. The germline V gene has CDR1 SGHRS and CDR2 YFSETQ. The CDR3 runs 15 residues. The full variable domain, completed using reference TRBV5-1 and TRBJ2-5, is KAGVTQTPRYLIKTRGQQVTLSCSPISGHRSVSWYQQTPGQGLQFLFEYFSETQRNKGNFPGRFSGRQFSNSRSEMNVSTLELGDSALYLCASRPRTGDHETQYFGPGTRLLVL.

J is TRBJ1-5 and V is TRBV5-6; D unresolved. The CDR3 has 15 residues. V lost 3 bases, J lost 1 base, and 11 bases lay in between. Germline V gene sequence: CDR1 SGHDT, CDR2 YYEEEE. The CDR3 DNA follows: TGTGCCAGCAGCTCGGGATTCGGGAGCAATCAGCCCCAGCATTTT. As protein: CASSSGFGSNQPQHF.

There are a few counts of this clone. This sequence joins TRBV5-1 and TRBJ2-5; 8 bases are a match to TRBD1. Germline V gene lookup returns CDR1 SGHRS and CDR2 YFSETQ. The CDR3 has 15 amino acids. The junction had 8 bases not matched to a gene; V was cut back by 0 bases and J by 7 bases. The CDR3 loop reads CASSLEVRGLGTQYF. DNA for the CDR3: TGCGCCAGCAGCTTGGAGGTCAGGGGGCTAGGGACCCAGTACTTC.

This clone was recorded only once. The rearrangement uses TRBV2 and TRBJ2-3, with 7 positions matching TRBD1. Trimming cost V 8 bases and J 1 base; bases outside gene matches: 9. The CDR3 spans 15 residues. Germline CDR1 reads SNHLY; CDR2 reads FYNNEI. The CDR3 region has the DNA TGTGCCAGCGCTGCAGACAGGGTTGGCACAGATACGCAGTATTTT. Its translation is CASAADRVGTDTQYF.

The gene calls are TRBV5-1 and TRBJ2-1; D might be TRBD1 (5 bases). V gave up 0 bases and J gave up 5 bases, with 12 bases separating them. CDR3 size: 15 residues. Germline CDR1 and CDR2: SGHRS and YFSETQ. The CDR3 loop reads CASSLDRPGNNEQFF. In DNA form, the CDR3 reads TGCGCCAGCAGCTTGGACAGGCCCGGAAACAATGAGCAGTTCTTC.

This chain links TRBV18 with TRBJ2-7, with D hard to call. Trimming pared 6 bases from V and 7 bases from J, leaving 16 bases between. Germline-derived CDR1 and CDR2 are KGHSH and LQKENI. CDR3 length equals 13 residues. CDR3: CASSPSSTLEQYF. The CDR3 DNA follows: TGTGCCAGCTCGCCCTCGTCGACTCTGGAGCAGTACTTC. Using reference TRBV18 and TRBJ2-7 for the parts outside the CDR3, the full variable domain is NAGVMQNPRHLVRRRGQEARLRCSPMKGHSHVYWYRQLPEEGLKFMVYLQKENIIDESGMPKERFSAEFPKEGPSILRIQQVVRGDSAAYFCASSPSSTLEQYFGPGTRLTVT.

This chain uses TRBV7-7 with TRBJ2-7; possible D gene TRBD2, 5 bases. Per germline, CDR1 SSHAT and CDR2 FNYEAQ (reference sequence). V was clipped by 2 bases and J by 3 bases, with 8 bases between them. The CDR3 sequence is 13 residues long. The CDR3 protein is CASSLSEGYEQYF. The CDR3 bases are TGTGCCAGCAGCTTATCTGAGGGCTACGAGCAGTACTTC.